This T cell receptor beta chain originates from a study of CD8+CD57+ T cells in acquired aplastic anemia. Study context: Yields of DNA that came from sorted CD4+ and CD8+ cells averaged 3.2 ug.

Genomic DNA was employed as the template in profiling TCR beta VDJ and CDR3. From the reads, TCRdb called clonotypes with MiXCR, one entry per CDR3 protein. The sample records roughly 180,000 distinct CDR3 sequences, around 50% being singletons. Broader study findings: The study identified twenty-nine CD8+ CDR3 sequences shared by patients and controls.

In patients chosen for sequencing, flow cytometry had shown CD8+CD57+ cell expansion. All patients had severe acquired aplastic anemia. On this clonotype: Its matching antigen is unknown.

V lost 0 bases and J lost 3; bases outside the gene matches: 2. CDR3 length equals 14 residues. The germline gives CDR1 LNHNV, CDR2 YYDKDF (reference sequence). The chain links TRBV15 to TRBJ2-7; TRBD2 agrees at 7 bases. The sequenced sample consisted of sorted CD4+, CD8+, or CD8+CD57+ T cells (not recorded which) from PBMCs. This clonotype was sampled from a human donor with aplastic anemia. CDR3 coding DNA: TGTGCCACCAGCAGAGAAGCGGGGTACTACGAGCAGTACTTC. It encodes CATSREAGYYEQYF. Full variable domain (remainder filled in from reference TRBV15 and TRBJ2-7): DAMVIQNPRYQVTQFGKPVTLSCSQTLNHNVMYWYQQKSSQAPKLLFHYYDKDFNNEADTPDNFQSRRPNTSFCFLDIRSPGLGDTAMYLCATSREAGYYEQYFGPGTRLTVT.